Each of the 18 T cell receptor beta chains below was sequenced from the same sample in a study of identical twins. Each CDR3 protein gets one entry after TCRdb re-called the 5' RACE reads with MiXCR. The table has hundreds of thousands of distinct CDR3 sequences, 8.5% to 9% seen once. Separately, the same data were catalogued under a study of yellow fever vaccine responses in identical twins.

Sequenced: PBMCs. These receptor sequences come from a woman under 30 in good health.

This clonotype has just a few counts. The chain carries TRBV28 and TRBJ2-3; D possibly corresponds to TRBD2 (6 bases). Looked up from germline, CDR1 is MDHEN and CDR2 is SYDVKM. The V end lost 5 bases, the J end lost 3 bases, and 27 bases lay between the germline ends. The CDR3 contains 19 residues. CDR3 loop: CASSPIVVRREIDTDTQYF. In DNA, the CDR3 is TGTGCCAGCAGTCCCATCGTGGTACGACGGGAGATAGATACAGATACGCAGTATTTT.

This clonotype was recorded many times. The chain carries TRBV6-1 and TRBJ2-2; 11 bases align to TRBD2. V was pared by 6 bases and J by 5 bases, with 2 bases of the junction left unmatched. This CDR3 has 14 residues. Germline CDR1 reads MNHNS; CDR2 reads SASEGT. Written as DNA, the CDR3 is TGTGCCAGCAGGCCTAGCGGGAGGACCGGGGAGCTGTTTTTT. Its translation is CASRPSGRTGELFF.

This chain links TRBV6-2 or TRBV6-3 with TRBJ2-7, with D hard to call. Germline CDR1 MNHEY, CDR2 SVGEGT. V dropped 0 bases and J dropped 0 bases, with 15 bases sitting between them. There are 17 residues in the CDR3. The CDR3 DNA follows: TGTGCCAGCAGTTACTCTCAGGTCACACTGCGCTCCTACGAGCAGTACTTC. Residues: CASSYSQVTLRSYEQYF.

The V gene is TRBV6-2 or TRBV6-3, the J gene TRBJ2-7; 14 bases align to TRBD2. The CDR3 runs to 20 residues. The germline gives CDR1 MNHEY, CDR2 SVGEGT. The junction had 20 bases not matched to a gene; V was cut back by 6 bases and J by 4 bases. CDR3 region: CASRPRTPGTSGGSWYEQYF. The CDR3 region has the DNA TGTGCCAGCAGACCTCGCACCCCCGGGACTAGCGGGGGTTCCTGGTACGAGCAGTACTTC.

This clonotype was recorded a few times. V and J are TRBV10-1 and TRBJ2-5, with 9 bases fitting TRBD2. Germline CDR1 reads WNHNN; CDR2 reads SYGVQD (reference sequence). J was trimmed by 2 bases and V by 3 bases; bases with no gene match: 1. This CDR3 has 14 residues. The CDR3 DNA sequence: TGCGCCAGCAGTGAAGCGGGGGGTCAAGAGACCCAGTACTTC. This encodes CASSEAGGQETQYF.

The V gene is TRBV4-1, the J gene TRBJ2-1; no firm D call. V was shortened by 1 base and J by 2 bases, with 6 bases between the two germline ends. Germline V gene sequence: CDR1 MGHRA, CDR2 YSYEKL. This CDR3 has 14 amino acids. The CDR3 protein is CASSQGGAYNEQFF. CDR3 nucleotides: TGCGCCAGCAGCCAAGGGGGTGCCTACAATGAGCAGTTCTTC.

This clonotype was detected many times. In DNA, the CDR3 is TGTGCCAGCAGCCTCGTGGGGGGCCCCGGGGAGCTGTTTTTT. This encodes CASSLVGGPGELFF. The chain combines TRBV12-3 or TRBV12-4 with TRBJ2-2, with D perhaps being TRBD1 or TRBD2 (6 bases each). The CDR3 consists of 14 residues. V lost 6 bases and J 6 bases, leaving 14 bases between the germline ends.

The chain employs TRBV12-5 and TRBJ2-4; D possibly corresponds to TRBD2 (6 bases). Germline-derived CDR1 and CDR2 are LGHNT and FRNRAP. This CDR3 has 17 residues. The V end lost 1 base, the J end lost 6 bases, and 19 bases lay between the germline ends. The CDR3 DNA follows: TGTGCTAGTGGTTTGGCCACCGGGACTGGGGACGGAAACATTCAGTACTTC. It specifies CASGLATGTGDGNIQYF.

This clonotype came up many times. The CDR3, as DNA: TGTGCCAGCAGTCCAGGCGGGCAGGACACTGAAGCTTTCTTT. It codes for CASSPGGQDTEAFF. The J gene is TRBJ1-1, the V gene TRBV7-8; D gene unclear. V lost 6 bases to trimming and J lost 3 bases, with 14 bases between them. The CDR3 sequence is 14 residues long. Looked up from germline, CDR1 is SGHVS and CDR2 is FQNEAQ.

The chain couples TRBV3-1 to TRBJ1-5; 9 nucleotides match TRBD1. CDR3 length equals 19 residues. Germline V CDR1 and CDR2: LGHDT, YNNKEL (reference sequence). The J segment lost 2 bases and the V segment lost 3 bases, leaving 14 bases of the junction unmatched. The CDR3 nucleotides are TGTGCCAGCAGCCACACCTCGATGGGGACAGGGTACGGCAATCAGCCCCAGCATTTT. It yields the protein CASSHTSMGTGYGNQPQHF.

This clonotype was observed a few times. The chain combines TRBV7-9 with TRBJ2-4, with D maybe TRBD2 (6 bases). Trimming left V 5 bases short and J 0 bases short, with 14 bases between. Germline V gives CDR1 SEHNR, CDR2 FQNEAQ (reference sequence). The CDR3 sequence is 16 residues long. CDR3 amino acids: CASSPSSGLAKNIQYF. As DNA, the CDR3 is TGTGCCAGCAGCCCCAGTAGCGGTCTAGCCAAAAACATTCAGTACTTC.

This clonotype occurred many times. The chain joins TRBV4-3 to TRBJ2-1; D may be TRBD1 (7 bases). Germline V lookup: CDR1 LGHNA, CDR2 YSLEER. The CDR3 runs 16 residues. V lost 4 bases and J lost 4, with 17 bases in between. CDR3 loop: CASSPNRPGGYNEQFF. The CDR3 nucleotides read TGCGCCAGCAGCCCAAACCGGCCAGGGGGGTACAATGAGCAGTTCTTC.

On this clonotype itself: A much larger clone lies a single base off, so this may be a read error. The CDR3 DNA sequence: TGCGCCAGCAGCTGGACACCGGACGGTTCCTACGAGCAGTACTTC. Translating it yields CASSWTPDGSYEQYF. The chain combines TRBV5-1 with TRBJ2-7; D perhaps matches TRBD1 (5 bases). Germline CDR1 SGHRS, CDR2 YFSETQ. The V end was cut by 3 bases, the J end by 1 base, with 14 bases between. The CDR3 has 15 amino acids.

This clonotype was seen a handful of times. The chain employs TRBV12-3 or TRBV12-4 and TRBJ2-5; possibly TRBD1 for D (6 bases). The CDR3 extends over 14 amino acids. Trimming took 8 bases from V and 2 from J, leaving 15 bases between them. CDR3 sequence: CASERTGLQETQYF. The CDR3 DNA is TGTGCCAGCGAAAGAACAGGGTTACAAGAGACCCAGTACTTC.

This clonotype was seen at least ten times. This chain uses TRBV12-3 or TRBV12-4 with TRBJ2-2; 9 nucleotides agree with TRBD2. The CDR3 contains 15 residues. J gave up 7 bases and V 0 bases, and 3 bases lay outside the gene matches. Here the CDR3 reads CASSLAASGNGELFF. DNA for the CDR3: TGTGCCAGCAGTTTAGCGGCTAGCGGGAACGGGGAGCTGTTTTTT.

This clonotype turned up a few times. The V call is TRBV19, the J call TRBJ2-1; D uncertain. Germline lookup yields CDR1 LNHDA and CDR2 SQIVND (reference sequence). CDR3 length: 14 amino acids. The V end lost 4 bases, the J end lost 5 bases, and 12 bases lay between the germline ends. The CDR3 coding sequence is TGTGCCAGTAGTAGGGTGACCAAGAACAATGAGCAGTTCTTC. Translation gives CASSRVTKNNEQFF.

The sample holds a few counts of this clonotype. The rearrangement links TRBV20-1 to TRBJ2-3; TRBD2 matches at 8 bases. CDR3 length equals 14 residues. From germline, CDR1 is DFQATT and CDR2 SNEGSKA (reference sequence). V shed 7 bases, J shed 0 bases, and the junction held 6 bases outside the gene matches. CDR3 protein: CSVQSGSSTDTQYF. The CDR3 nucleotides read TGCAGTGTCCAAAGCGGGAGTAGCACAGATACGCAGTATTTT.

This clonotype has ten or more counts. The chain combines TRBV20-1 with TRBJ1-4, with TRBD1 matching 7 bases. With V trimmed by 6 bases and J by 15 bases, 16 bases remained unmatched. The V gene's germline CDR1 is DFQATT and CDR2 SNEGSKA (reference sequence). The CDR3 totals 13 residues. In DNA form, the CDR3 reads TGCAGTGCCCGGGACAGAACTCTAGGAAGGGTGTTTTTT. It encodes CSARDRTLGRVFF.